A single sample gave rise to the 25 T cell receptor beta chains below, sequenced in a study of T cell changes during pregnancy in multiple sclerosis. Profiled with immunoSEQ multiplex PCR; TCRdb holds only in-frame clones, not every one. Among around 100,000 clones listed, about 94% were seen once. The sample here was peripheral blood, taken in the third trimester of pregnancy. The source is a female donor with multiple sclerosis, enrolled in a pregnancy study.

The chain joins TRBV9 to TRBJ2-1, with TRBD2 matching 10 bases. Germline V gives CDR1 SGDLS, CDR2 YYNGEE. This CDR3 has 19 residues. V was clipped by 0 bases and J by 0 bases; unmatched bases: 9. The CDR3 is CASSVGGSGGPSSYNEQFF. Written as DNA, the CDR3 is TGTGCCAGCAGCGTAGGTGGTAGCGGGGGGCCTAGCTCCTACAATGAGCAGTTCTTC.

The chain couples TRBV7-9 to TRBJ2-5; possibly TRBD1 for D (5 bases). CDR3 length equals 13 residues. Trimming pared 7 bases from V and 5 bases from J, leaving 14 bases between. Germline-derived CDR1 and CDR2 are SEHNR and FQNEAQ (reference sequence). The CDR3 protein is CASTRQGPETQYF. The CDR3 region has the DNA TGTGCCAGCACCAGGCAGGGCCCTGAGACCCAGTACTTC.

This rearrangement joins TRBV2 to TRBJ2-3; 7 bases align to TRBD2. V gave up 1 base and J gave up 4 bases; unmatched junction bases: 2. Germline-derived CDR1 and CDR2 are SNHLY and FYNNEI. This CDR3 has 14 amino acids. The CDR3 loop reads CASSEGGGSDTQYF. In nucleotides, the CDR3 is TGTGCCAGCAGTGAAGGGGGGGGGTCAGATACGCAGTATTTT.

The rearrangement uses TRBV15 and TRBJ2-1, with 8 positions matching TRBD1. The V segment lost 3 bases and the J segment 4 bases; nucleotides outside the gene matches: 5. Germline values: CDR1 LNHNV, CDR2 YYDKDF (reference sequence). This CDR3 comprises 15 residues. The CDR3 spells CATSSYRGEYNEQFF. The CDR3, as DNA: TGTGCCACCAGCAGTTACAGGGGGGAATACAATGAGCAGTTCTTC.

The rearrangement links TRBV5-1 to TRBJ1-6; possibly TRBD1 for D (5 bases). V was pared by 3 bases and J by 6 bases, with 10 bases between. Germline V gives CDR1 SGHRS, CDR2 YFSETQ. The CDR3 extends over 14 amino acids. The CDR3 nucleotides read TGCGCCAGCAGCTCCAGGGAGGGTAATTCACCCCTCCACTTT. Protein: CASSSREGNSPLHF.

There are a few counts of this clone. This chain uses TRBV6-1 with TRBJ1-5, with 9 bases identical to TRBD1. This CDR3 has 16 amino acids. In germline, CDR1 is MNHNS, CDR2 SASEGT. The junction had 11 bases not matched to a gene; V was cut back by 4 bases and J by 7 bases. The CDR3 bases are TGTGCCAGCAGTGCAAACCGGGACAGGGTCACGCAGCCCCAGCATTTT. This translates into CASSANRDRVTQPQHF.

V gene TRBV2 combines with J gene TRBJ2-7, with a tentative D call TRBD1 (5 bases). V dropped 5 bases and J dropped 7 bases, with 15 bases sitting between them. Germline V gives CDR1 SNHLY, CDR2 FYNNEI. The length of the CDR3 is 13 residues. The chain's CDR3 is CASSIDSPLEQYF. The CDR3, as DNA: TGTGCCAGCAGTATAGACAGTCCCCTGGAGCAGTACTTC.

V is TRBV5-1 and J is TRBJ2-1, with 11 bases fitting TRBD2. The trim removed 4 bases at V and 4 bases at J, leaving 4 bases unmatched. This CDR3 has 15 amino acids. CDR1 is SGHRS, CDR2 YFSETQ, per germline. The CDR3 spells CASSQGTSGYNEQFF. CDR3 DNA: TGCGCCAGCAGCCAGGGGACTAGCGGTTACAATGAGCAGTTCTTC.

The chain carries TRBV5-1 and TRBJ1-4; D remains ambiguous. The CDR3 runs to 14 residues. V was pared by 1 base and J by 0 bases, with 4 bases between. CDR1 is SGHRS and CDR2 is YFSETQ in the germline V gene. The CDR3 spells CASSLYSTNEKLFF. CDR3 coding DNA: TGCGCCAGCAGCTTGTACTCAACTAATGAAAAACTGTTTTTT.

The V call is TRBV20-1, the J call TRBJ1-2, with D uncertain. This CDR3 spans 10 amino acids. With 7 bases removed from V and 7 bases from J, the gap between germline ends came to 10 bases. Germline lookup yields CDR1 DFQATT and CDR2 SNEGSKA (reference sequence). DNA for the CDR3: TGCAGTGGTCCGGAGGGTGGCTACACCTTC. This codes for CSGPEGGYTF.

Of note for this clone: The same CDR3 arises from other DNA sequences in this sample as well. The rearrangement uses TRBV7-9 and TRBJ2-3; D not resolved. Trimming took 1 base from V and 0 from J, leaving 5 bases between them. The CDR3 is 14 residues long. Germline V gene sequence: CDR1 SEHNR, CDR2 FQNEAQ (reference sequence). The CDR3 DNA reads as TGTGCCAGCAGCTTAGGGGCAAGCACAGATACGCAGTATTTT. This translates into CASSLGASTDTQYF.

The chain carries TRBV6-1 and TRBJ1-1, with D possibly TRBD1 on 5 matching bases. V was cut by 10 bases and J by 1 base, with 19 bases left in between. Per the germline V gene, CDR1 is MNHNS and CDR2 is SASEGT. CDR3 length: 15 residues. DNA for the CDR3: TGTGCCACCGGGCGAGGAGGGGCATGGAACACTGAAGCTTTCTTT. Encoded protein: CATGRGGAWNTEAFF.

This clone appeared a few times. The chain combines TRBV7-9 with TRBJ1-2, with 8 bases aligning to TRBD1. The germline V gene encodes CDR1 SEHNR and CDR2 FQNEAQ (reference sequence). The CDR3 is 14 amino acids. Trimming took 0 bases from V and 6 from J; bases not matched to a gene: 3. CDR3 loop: CASSLANRGDGYTF. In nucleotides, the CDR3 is TGTGCCAGCAGCTTAGCGAACAGGGGGGATGGCTACACCTTC.

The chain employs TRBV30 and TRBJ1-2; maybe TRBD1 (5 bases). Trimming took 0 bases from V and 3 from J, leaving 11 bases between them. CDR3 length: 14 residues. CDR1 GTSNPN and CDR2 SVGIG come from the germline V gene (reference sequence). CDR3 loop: CAWSVLGRDYGYTF. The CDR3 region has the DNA TGTGCCTGGAGTGTTCTGGGGCGTGACTATGGCTACACCTTC.

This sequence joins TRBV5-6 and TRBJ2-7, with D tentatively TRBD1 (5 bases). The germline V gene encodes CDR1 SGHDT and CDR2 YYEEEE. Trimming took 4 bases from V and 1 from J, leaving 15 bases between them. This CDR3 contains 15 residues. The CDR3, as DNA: TGTGCCAGCAGCAAACAGGTTCTTTCATCCTACGAGCAGTACTTC. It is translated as CASSKQVLSSYEQYF.

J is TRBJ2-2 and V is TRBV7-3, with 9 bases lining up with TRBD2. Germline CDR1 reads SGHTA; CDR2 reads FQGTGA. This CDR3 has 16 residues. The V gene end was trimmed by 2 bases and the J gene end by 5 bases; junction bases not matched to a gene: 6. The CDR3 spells CASSLVGGRGTGELFF. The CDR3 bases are TGTGCCAGCAGCTTAGTAGGCGGGAGGGGAACCGGGGAGCTGTTTTTT.

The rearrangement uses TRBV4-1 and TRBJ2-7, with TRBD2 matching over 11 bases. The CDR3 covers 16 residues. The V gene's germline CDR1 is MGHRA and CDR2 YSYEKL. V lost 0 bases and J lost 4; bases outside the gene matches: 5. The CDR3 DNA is TGCGCCAGCAGCCAAGATAGGACTAGCGGGCATTACGAGCAGTACTTC. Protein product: CASSQDRTSGHYEQYF.

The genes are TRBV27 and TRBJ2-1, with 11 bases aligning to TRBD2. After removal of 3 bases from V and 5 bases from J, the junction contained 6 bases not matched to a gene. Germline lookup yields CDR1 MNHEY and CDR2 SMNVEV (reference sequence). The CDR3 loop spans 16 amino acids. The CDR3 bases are TGTGCCAGCAGTTTGTTCACTAGCGGGAGAGACAATGAGCAGTTCTTC. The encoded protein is CASSLFTSGRDNEQFF.

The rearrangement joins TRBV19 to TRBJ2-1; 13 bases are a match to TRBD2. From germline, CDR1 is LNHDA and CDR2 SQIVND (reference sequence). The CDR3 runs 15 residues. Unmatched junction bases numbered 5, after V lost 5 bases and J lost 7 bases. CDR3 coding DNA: TGTGCCAGTAGTCCGGGACTAGCGGGACAAAATGAGCAGTTCTTC. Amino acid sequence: CASSPGLAGQNEQFF.

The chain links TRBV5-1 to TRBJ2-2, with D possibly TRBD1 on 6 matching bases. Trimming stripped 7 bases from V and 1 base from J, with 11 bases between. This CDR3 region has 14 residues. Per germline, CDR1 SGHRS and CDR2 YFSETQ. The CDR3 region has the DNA TGCGCCAGCGGCCCGGGACAGAACACCGGGGAGCTGTTTTTT. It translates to CASGPGQNTGELFF.

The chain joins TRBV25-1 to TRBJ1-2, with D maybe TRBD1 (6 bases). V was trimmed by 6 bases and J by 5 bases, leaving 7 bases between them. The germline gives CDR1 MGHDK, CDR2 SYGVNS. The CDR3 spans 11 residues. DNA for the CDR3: TGTGCCAGCAGCACAGGGTATGGCTACACCTTC. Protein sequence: CASSTGYGYTF.

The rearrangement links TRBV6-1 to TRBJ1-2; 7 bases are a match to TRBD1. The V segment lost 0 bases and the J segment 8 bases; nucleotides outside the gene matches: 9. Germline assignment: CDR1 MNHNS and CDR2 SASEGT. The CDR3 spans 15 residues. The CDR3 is CASSEARGQQWGYTF. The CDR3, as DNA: TGTGCCAGCAGTGAAGCGCGGGGACAGCAATGGGGCTACACCTTC.

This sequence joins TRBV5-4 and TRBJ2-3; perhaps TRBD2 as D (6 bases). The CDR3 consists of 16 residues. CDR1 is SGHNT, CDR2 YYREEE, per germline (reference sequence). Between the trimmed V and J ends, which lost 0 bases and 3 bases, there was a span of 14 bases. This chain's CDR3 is CASSLEPGVKTDTQYF. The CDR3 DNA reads TGTGCCAGCAGCTTGGAGCCGGGGGTTAAAACAGATACGCAGTATTTT.

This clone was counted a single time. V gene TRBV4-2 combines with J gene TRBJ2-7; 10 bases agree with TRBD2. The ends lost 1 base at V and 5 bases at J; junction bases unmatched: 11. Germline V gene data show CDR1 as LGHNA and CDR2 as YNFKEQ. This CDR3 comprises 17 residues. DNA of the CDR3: TGTGCCAGCAGCCAAGGAAGATTCCTAGCGGGAGAAAACGAGCAGTACTTC. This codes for CASSQGRFLAGENEQYF.

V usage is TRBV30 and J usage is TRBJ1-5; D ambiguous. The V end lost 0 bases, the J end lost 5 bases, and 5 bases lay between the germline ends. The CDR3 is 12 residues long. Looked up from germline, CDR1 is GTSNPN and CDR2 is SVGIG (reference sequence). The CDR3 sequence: CAWSVEDQPQHF. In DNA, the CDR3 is TGTGCCTGGAGTGTAGAGGATCAGCCCCAGCATTTT.